This T cell receptor beta chain derives from a study of blood T cell repertoires in COVID-19. Some clones are missing from TCRdb's copy, which holds only in-frame ones; the method was immunoSEQ multiplex PCR. Altogether around 100,000 clones are present, roughly 90% being singletons, with the ten largest covering 4.5% to 6%. This clone has a single count. CDR3 length: 14 residues. CDR1 and CDR2 from the germline V gene are MNHEY and SMNVEV (reference sequence). V lost 7 bases and J lost 5, with 15 bases in between. This rearrangement joins TRBV27 to TRBJ2-1; no clear D. The source material was peripheral blood. The sequence derives from a man between 70 and 80 years old with acute or convalescent COVID-19. In DNA, the CDR3 is TGTGCCAGCAAGGAGCGCGGCCCCCACAATGAGCAGTTCTTC. As protein: CASKERGPHNEQFF.